The 20 T cell receptor beta chains below come from one sample, sequenced in a study of Ad26.COV2.S vaccination and SARS-CoV-2 variants. Profiling relied on immunoSEQ multiplex PCR, and the TCRdb table lists in-frame clones only, not all of them. This table holds roughly 380,000 clones, roughly 84% found once. The treatment denotes: around 19 received Ad26.COV2.S at low or high dose, single or two shots; a few received placebo; per-sample allocation not given. Sampling occurred on day 63 after the first vaccine or placebo injection. The sequencing here drew on peripheral blood, taken in a trial of Ad26.COV2.S vaccine versus placebo. These receptors all stem from a person between 18 and 65 years old who received the Ad26.COV2.S COVID-19 vaccine or a placebo.

The chain couples TRBV27 to TRBJ1-5; 12 nucleotides agree with TRBD1. This CDR3 comprises 15 residues. The germline V gene encodes CDR1 MNHEY and CDR2 SMNVEV (reference sequence). Unmatched junction bases numbered 2, after V lost 2 bases and J lost 6 bases. CDR3 residues: CASSLGTGGRQPQHF. The CDR3 DNA reads as TGTGCCAGCAGTTTAGGGACAGGGGGCCGTCAGCCCCAGCATTTT.

J is TRBJ1-1 and V is TRBV3-1 (or the pseudogene TRBV3-2); the D gene is possibly TRBD1 (5 bases). V dropped 3 bases and J dropped 3 bases, with 11 bases sitting between them. CDR3 size: 14 residues. Germline assignment: CDR1 LGHDT and CDR2 YNNKEL (reference sequence). The CDR3 DNA is TGTGCCAGCAGCCATCCTGGGACGGACACTGAAGCTTTCTTT. This sequence encodes CASSHPGTDTEAFF.

CDR3 residues: CASSPTSGGQNSYEQYF. As DNA, the CDR3 is TGTGCCAGTAGTCCGACTAGCGGGGGTCAGAACTCCTACGAGCAGTACTTC. The rearrangement joins TRBV19 to TRBJ2-7; TRBD2 matches at 12 bases. Trimming cost V 5 bases and J 0 bases; bases outside gene matches: 8. The germline gives CDR1 LNHDA, CDR2 SQIVND (reference sequence). This CDR3 has 17 residues.

The V and J genes are TRBV30 and TRBJ1-2, with D unclear. Germline-derived CDR1 and CDR2 are GTSNPN and SVGIG (reference sequence). The CDR3 has 13 residues. With 0 bases removed from V and 8 bases from J, the gap between germline ends came to 13 bases. The CDR3 region is CAWSVVRVRGYTF. For the CDR3, the DNA is TGTGCCTGGAGTGTGGTGAGGGTCCGGGGCTACACCTTC.

The chain carries TRBV18 and TRBJ2-2; D is possibly TRBD1 (6 bases). Germline CDR1 reads KGHSH; CDR2 reads LQKENI. This CDR3 is built from 14 residues. V lost 5 bases, J lost 6 bases, and 13 bases lay in between. This CDR3 is CASSTTKGAGELFF. CDR3 nucleotides: TGTGCCAGCTCAACGACTAAGGGGGCCGGGGAGCTGTTTTTT.

Concerning this clone: The sample has other DNA sequences that encode this CDR3 too. The chain couples TRBV6-5 to TRBJ2-7, with 10 bases identical to TRBD1. V shed 2 bases, J shed 2 bases, and the junction held 3 bases outside the gene matches. The CDR3 contains 15 residues. The V gene's germline CDR1 is MNHEY and CDR2 SVGAGI. The CDR3, as DNA: TGTGCCAGCAGTTACAGGGACAGGGGAACCTACGAGCAGTACTTC. Translating it yields CASSYRDRGTYEQYF.

The V call is TRBV9, the J call TRBJ1-1, with a weak D call TRBD1 (6 bases). The CDR3 runs to 13 residues. The ends were cut back, 5 bases at V and 1 base at J, with 9 bases in the middle. Germline V lookup: CDR1 SGDLS, CDR2 YYNGEE. The CDR3 DNA reads as TGTGCCAGCAGTTCACAGGGGAACACTGAAGCTTTCTTT. Its protein product is CASSSQGNTEAFF.

V and J are TRBV29-1 and TRBJ2-7; TRBD2 matches at 9 bases. The J segment lost 3 bases and the V segment lost 3 bases, leaving 3 bases of the junction unmatched. The CDR3 is made up of 13 amino acids. CDR1 is SQVTM and CDR2 is ANQGSEA in the germline V gene. The CDR3 DNA reads TGCAGCGTTGACCTAGCGGGGAGCTACGAGCAGTACTTC. This translates into CSVDLAGSYEQYF.

The chain links TRBV6-2 or TRBV6-3 to TRBJ2-3, with 8 positions matching TRBD2. There are 16 residues in the CDR3. J gave up 2 bases and V 2 bases, and 6 bases lay outside the gene matches. Germline V gives CDR1 MNHEY, CDR2 SVGEGT. CDR3 DNA sequence: TGTGCCAGCAGTTACGGGCGGGGGGCCGTCACAGATACGCAGTATTTT. Its protein product is CASSYGRGAVTDTQYF.

The chain uses TRBV12-3 or TRBV12-4 and TRBJ2-1, with TRBD1 matching 7 bases. The CDR3 loop spans 12 amino acids. Losses at the gene ends were 6 bases for V and 6 bases for J; bases not matched to a gene: 2. This CDR3 reads CASRTGSNEQFF. CDR3 DNA sequence: TGTGCCAGCAGGACAGGGAGCAATGAGCAGTTCTTC.

The V call is TRBV25-1, the J call TRBJ2-3, with D hard to call. Trimming pared 4 bases from V and 4 bases from J, leaving 15 bases between. The CDR3 covers 15 residues. The germline V gene has CDR1 MGHDK and CDR2 SYGVNS. This CDR3 reads CASSALLAYADTQYF. The CDR3 coding sequence is TGTGCCAGCAGTGCCCTTCTGGCATACGCAGATACGCAGTATTTT.

This clone was seen a single time. The chain employs TRBV2 and TRBJ2-5, with TRBD1 matching over 9 bases. The germline CDR1 and CDR2 sequences are SNHLY and FYNNEI. The J segment lost 6 bases and the V segment lost 5 bases, leaving 10 bases of the junction unmatched. This CDR3 has 15 amino acids. CDR3 sequence: CASSPRTGAEQTQYF. The DNA for the CDR3 is TGTGCCAGCAGTCCTCGGACAGGGGCTGAGCAGACCCAGTACTTC.

In its sample, this clone was seen many times. This chain uses TRBV14 with TRBJ2-3; 9 bases map to TRBD2. In germline, CDR1 is SGHDN, CDR2 FVKESK. This CDR3 has 16 amino acids. V was clipped by 0 bases and J by 1 base; unmatched bases: 2. DNA of the CDR3: TGTGCCAGCAGCCAAGATCAGCGGGGGGGCACAGATACGCAGTATTTT. Translated, it gives CASSQDQRGGTDTQYF.

This chain connects TRBV3-1 (or the pseudogene TRBV3-2) to TRBJ2-2, with D tentatively TRBD1 (5 bases). This CDR3 comprises 15 residues. V lost 4 bases, J lost 0 bases, and 9 bases lay in between. From germline, CDR1 is LGHDT and CDR2 YNNKEL (reference sequence). This CDR3 reads CASSPTAPNTGELFF. For the CDR3, the DNA is TGTGCCAGCAGCCCGACAGCTCCGAACACCGGGGAGCTGTTTTTT.

The rearrangement joins TRBV27 to TRBJ1-1; TRBD1 is a possible D gene (5 bases). The germline V and J ends were trimmed by 5 bases and 4 bases, with 17 bases remaining between them. Looked up from germline, CDR1 is MNHEY and CDR2 is SMNVEV (reference sequence). The CDR3 extends over 15 amino acids. The CDR3 nucleotides read TGTGCCAGCAGTCCCACCCTGTGGGGGGGCACTGAAGCTTTCTTT. This codes for CASSPTLWGGTEAFF.

This sequence joins TRBV4-1 and TRBJ2-1; 7 nucleotides agree with TRBD2. Germline-derived CDR1 and CDR2 are MGHRA and YSYEKL. There are 18 residues in the CDR3. Losses at the gene ends were 4 bases for V and 0 bases for J; bases not matched to a gene: 12. As DNA, the CDR3 is TGCGCCAGCAGCCGATTAGATAGCGGGCGTAGCTCCTACAATGAGCAGTTCTTC. Its protein is CASSRLDSGRSSYNEQFF.

This chain links TRBV5-1 with TRBJ2-3, with 8 nucleotides matching TRBD2. With V trimmed by 3 bases and J by 4 bases, 16 bases remained unmatched. The CDR3 is 18 residues long. The germline V gene encodes CDR1 SGHRS and CDR2 YFSETQ. The CDR3 coding sequence is TGCGCCAGCAGCTCAAGTACCCTTCGGGGGGGTATGGCAGATACGCAGTATTTT. This translates into CASSSSTLRGGMADTQYF.

The table lists this clone with a count of one. The rearrangement links TRBV2 to TRBJ1-1, with D possibly being TRBD1 (6 bases). Germline assignment: CDR1 SNHLY and CDR2 FYNNEI. V was clipped by 1 base and J by 0 bases, with 9 bases between them. The CDR3 covers 15 residues. CDR3 region: CASSEGGAVNTEAFF. The CDR3 bases are TGTGCCAGCAGTGAAGGGGGGGCCGTGAACACTGAAGCTTTCTTT.

The chain carries TRBV10-3 and TRBJ1-1; 10 bases are shared with TRBD1. CDR1 and CDR2 from the germline V gene are ENHRY and SYGVKD. The trim removed 0 bases at V and 5 bases at J, leaving 3 bases unmatched. CDR3 size: 15 residues. This chain's CDR3 is CAISESGTGATEAFF. As DNA, the CDR3 is TGTGCCATCAGTGAGTCGGGGACAGGGGCAACTGAAGCTTTCTTT.

Only one count was recorded for this clone. V usage is TRBV9 and J usage is TRBJ2-3, with a possible D match to TRBD2 (7 bases). The CDR3 covers 14 residues. The V gene lost 3 bases and the J gene lost 2 bases, with 10 bases spanning the gap. Germline V CDR1 and CDR2: SGDLS, YYNGEE. The CDR3 sequence: CASSEGGNTDTQYF. CDR3 DNA sequence: TGTGCCAGCAGCGAGGGGGGGAACACAGATACGCAGTATTTT. The full variable domain, rest sourced from reference TRBV9 and TRBJ2-3, is DSGVTQTPKHLITATGQRVTLRCSPRSGDLSVYWYQQSLDQGLQFLIQYYNGEERAKGNILERFSAQQFPDLHSELNLSSLELGDSALYFCASSEGGNTDTQYFGPGTRLTVL.